These T cell receptor beta chains were read from a single sample in a study of T-cell memory formation after mild COVID-19. Each CDR3 protein is one row after TCRdb ran MiXCR on the 5' RACE reads. The data show about 130,000 distinct CDR3 sequences, with 5% to 6.5% seen just once and under 2.5% held by the top ten. Sequenced sample: PBMCs or a T cell subset sorted from them (not recorded which). The source of these receptors is an adult woman who had mild COVID-19 (a few samples of this study predate the infection). Cell type and time point are not known. The CDR3 runs from the conserved cysteine through the conserved F or W. The order of the fields is clone size, J gene, D gene, V gene, CDR3 DNA, CDR3 protein. The D gene is left open where the match is weak. For some rows the clone size is stated as once, few or many, or as a class when expanded; others skip it.

abundance: -
j_gene: TRBJ1-1
d_gene: -
v_gene: TRBV29-1
CDR3nt: TGCAGCGTAGGAACAGGGTACACTGAAGCTTTCTTT
CDR3aa: CSVGTGYTEAFF

abundance: many
j_gene: TRBJ2-7
d_gene: TRBD2
v_gene: TRBV5-1
CDR3nt: TGCGCCAGCAGCTGGGGGACTAGCGTAGCCTACGAGCAGTACTTC
CDR3aa: CASSWGTSVAYEQYF

abundance: -
j_gene: TRBJ2-5
d_gene: -
v_gene: TRBV10-3
CDR3nt: TGTGCCATCAGTGACAGACCAGCAGGGAGGGAGACCCAGTACTTC
CDR3aa: CAISDRPAGRETQYF

abundance: few
j_gene: TRBJ2-7
d_gene: -
v_gene: TRBV7-3
CDR3nt: TGTGCCAGCAGCTTAAGCGGGACTCACTCCTACGAGCAGTACTTC
CDR3aa: CASSLSGTHSYEQYF

abundance: few
j_gene: TRBJ2-3
d_gene: -
v_gene: TRBV12-3/TRBV12-4
CDR3nt: TGTGCCAGCAGTTTAGAGGTCAGGCCTAGCACAGATACGCAGTATTTT
CDR3aa: CASSLEVRPSTDTQYF

abundance: few
j_gene: TRBJ1-1
d_gene: -
v_gene: TRBV20-1
CDR3nt: TGCAGTGCTCCAAAGACAGGCCGGACTGAAGCTTTCTTT
CDR3aa: CSAPKTGRTEAFF

abundance: -
j_gene: TRBJ1-5
d_gene: -
v_gene: TRBV6-1
CDR3nt: TGTGCCAGCATACGTTTGTACAGTAGCAATCAGCCCCAGCATTTT
CDR3aa: CASIRLYSSNQPQHF

abundance: -
j_gene: TRBJ1-5
d_gene: -
v_gene: TRBV12-3/TRBV12-4
CDR3nt: TGTGCCAGCAGTTTAGCTGGTCAGGCCCCCAATCAGCCCCAGCATTTT
CDR3aa: CASSLAGQAPNQPQHF

abundance: few
j_gene: TRBJ2-5
d_gene: -
v_gene: TRBV11-1
CDR3nt: TGTGCCAGCAGCTCGGGACTTGGAGAGACCCAGTACTTC
CDR3aa: CASSSGLGETQYF

abundance: -
j_gene: TRBJ2-2
d_gene: -
v_gene: TRBV24-1
CDR3nt: TGTGCCACCAGTGAGACATGGGGGTGGCAGAAGAACACCGGGGAGCTGTTTTTT
CDR3aa: CATSETWGWQKNTGELFF

abundance: many
j_gene: TRBJ1-1
d_gene: TRBD1
v_gene: TRBV7-3
CDR3nt: TGTGCCAGCAGCCCGCACGGGACAGGGGACACTGAAGCTTTCTTT
CDR3aa: CASSPHGTGDTEAFF

abundance: few
j_gene: TRBJ2-3
d_gene: -
v_gene: TRBV5-1
CDR3nt: TGCGCCAGCGGCCTCGGGCAGGGTGGAGCAGATACGCAGTATTTT
CDR3aa: CASGLGQGGADTQYF

abundance: -
j_gene: TRBJ1-2
d_gene: -
v_gene: TRBV3-1
CDR3nt: TGTGCCAGCAGCCACCGCTTCGGGTCCAACTTACATGGCTACACCTTC
CDR3aa: CASSHRFGSNLHGYTF

abundance: many
j_gene: TRBJ2-7
d_gene: -
v_gene: TRBV12-3/TRBV12-4
CDR3nt: TGTGCCAGCAGCCCCACAGGGTCCTACGAGCAGTACTTC
CDR3aa: CASSPTGSYEQYF

abundance: few
j_gene: TRBJ2-1
d_gene: TRBD2
v_gene: TRBV6-2/TRBV6-3
CDR3nt: TGTGCCAGCAGTTACTCTATTAAAGCGGGGGATGAGCAGTTCTTC
CDR3aa: CASSYSIKAGDEQFF

abundance: many
j_gene: TRBJ2-7
d_gene: TRBD1
v_gene: TRBV10-3
CDR3nt: TGTGCCATACGGGGGACAGGGATTCCCTACGAGCAGTACTTC
CDR3aa: CAIRGTGIPYEQYF

abundance: -
j_gene: TRBJ2-1
d_gene: -
v_gene: TRBV2
CDR3nt: TGTGCCAGCAGTGAAAAGCTAGCGAAGGAGCAGTTCTTC
CDR3aa: CASSEKLAKEQFF

abundance: -
j_gene: TRBJ2-2
d_gene: -
v_gene: TRBV24-1
CDR3nt: TGTGCCACCAGTACCCGGACAGCGAACACCGGGGAGCTGTTTTTT
CDR3aa: CATSTRTANTGELFF

abundance: medium-sized
j_gene: TRBJ2-1
d_gene: TRBD1
v_gene: TRBV24-1
CDR3nt: TGTGCCACCAGTGATCCGGACAGGGGACACCACAATGAGCAGTTCTTC
CDR3aa: CATSDPDRGHHNEQFF

abundance: -
j_gene: TRBJ1-6
d_gene: TRBD1
v_gene: TRBV30
CDR3nt: TGTGCCTGGAGCCGGGACAGGGAATCCCTCCACTTT
CDR3aa: CAWSRDRESLHF

abundance: -
j_gene: TRBJ2-5
d_gene: -
v_gene: TRBV21-1
CDR3nt: TGTGCCAGCAGCATTCGATCTAAGGACCAAGAGACCCAGTACTTC
CDR3aa: CASSIRSKDQETQYF

abundance: -
j_gene: TRBJ1-2
d_gene: TRBD1
v_gene: TRBV3-1
CDR3nt: TGTGCCAGCAGCCTTAGACAGGGGAATGATGGCTACACCTTC
CDR3aa: CASSLRQGNDGYTF